The 23 T cell receptor beta chains below come from one sample, sequenced in a study of shared clonotypes between healthy human individuals. Clones were read by immunoSEQ multiplex PCR, and TCRdb kept only the in-frame ones, dropping some. The sample shows some 1.5 million clones, 95% to 99% of them seen only once. The sequencing sample was made of naive CD4+ T cells sorted from blood. Subset noted: CD45RA+ positively selected. All receptors derive from a man between 25 and 39 years old in good health.

The chain recombines TRBV19 with TRBJ1-1; a weak D match, TRBD1 (5 bases). Trimming removed 6 bases at V and 5 bases at J, with 22 bases between. Germline values: CDR1 LNHDA, CDR2 SQIVND (reference sequence). CDR3 length equals 16 residues. The CDR3 region is CASRILVSGGRTEAFF. The CDR3, as DNA: TGTGCCAGTAGAATTTTAGTTTCCGGGGGTCGTACTGAAGCTTTCTTT.

This sequence joins TRBV5-1 and TRBJ2-2, with D possibly called TRBD1 or TRBD2 (5 bases each). V lost 4 bases, J lost 4 bases, and 14 bases lay in between. The CDR3 loop spans 15 amino acids. The V gene's germline CDR1 is SGHRS and CDR2 YFSETQ. The CDR3 region is CASSLQSGTTGELFF. The CDR3 DNA is TGCGCCAGCAGCCTCCAATCCGGGACCACCGGGGAGCTGTTTTTT.

This sequence joins TRBV6-1 and TRBJ2-5; no clear D. CDR3 length: 13 amino acids. Germline V gene sequence: CDR1 MNHNS, CDR2 SASEGT. Deletions cut 6 bases from V and 5 bases from J, with 13 bases between. In DNA form, the CDR3 reads TGTGCCAGCAGGGTCGAAAGATGGGAGACCCAGTACTTC. Amino acids: CASRVERWETQYF.

The chain employs TRBV18 and TRBJ2-1; D assignment may be TRBD1 or TRBD2 (5 bases each). In germline, CDR1 is KGHSH, CDR2 LQKENI. CDR3 length: 14 amino acids. The V end was cut by 6 bases, the J end by 7 bases, with 16 bases between. DNA for the CDR3: TGTGCCAGCTCGAGAGGGGTAGCCGAGAATGAGCAGTTCTTC. Translated, it gives CASSRGVAENEQFF.

This clone has just one count. The CDR3: CASCLLGYEQYF. CDR3 nucleotides: TGTGCCAGCTGCCTGCTTGGCTACGAGCAGTACTTC. V gene TRBV2 combines with J gene TRBJ2-7; D is undetermined. Looked up from germline, CDR1 is SNHLY and CDR2 is FYNNEI. The CDR3 runs to 12 residues. Trimming left V 8 bases short and J 3 bases short, with 11 bases between.

This clone was seen a single time. The chain is built from TRBV25-1 and TRBJ2-2; 8 nucleotides line up with TRBD1. Germline assignment: CDR1 MGHDK and CDR2 SYGVNS. This CDR3 has 16 residues. V was clipped by 9 bases and J by 3 bases; unmatched bases: 12. In nucleotides, the CDR3 is TGTGCCAGTCTATTCAGGGGGCGCGATTACACCGGGGAGCTGTTTTTT. Its translation: CASLFRGRDYTGELFF.

This sequence joins TRBV28 and TRBJ1-2; D is ambiguous. This CDR3 is built from 13 residues. The germline V gene has CDR1 MDHEN and CDR2 SYDVKM. V shed 3 bases and J shed 3 bases, with 8 bases lying between them. CDR3 coding DNA: TGTGCCAGCAGTTTGCCAAACTACTATGGCTACACCTTC. Translation gives CASSLPNYYGYTF.

This sequence joins TRBV9 and TRBJ2-7; TRBD2 matches 9 bases. V lost 4 bases to trimming and J lost 5 bases; unmatched junction nucleotides: 10. The CDR3 consists of 15 residues. Germline V gene data show CDR1 as SGDLS and CDR2 as YYNGEE. The CDR3 is CASSTDSGRFHEQYF. The CDR3 nucleotides are TGTGCCAGCAGCACCGACAGCGGGAGGTTCCACGAGCAGTACTTC.

The J gene is TRBJ2-2, the V gene TRBV14; D assignment may be TRBD1 or TRBD2 (5 bases each). The germline V and J ends were trimmed by 0 bases and 2 bases, with 10 bases remaining between them. The V gene's germline CDR1 is SGHDN and CDR2 FVKESK. There are 16 residues in the CDR3. This chain's CDR3 is CASSQDPGPNTGELFF. CDR3 nucleotides: TGTGCCAGCAGCCAAGACCCGGGACCAAACACCGGGGAGCTGTTTTTT.

The chain recombines TRBV4-3 with TRBJ1-4; D not resolved. The CDR3 has 15 amino acids. The germline V gene has CDR1 LGHNA and CDR2 YSLEER. V lost 4 bases to trimming and J lost 5 bases, with 14 bases between them. The CDR3 DNA is TGCGCCAGCAGCCTGAAGACGGCTGAAAATGAAAAACTGTTTTTT. Its protein product is CASSLKTAENEKLFF.

With regard to this clone: Other DNA sequences of this sample code for an identical CDR3. CDR3 sequence (DNA): TGTGCCAGCAGTGAGGGGACAGATACGCAGTATTTT. Translated, it gives CASSEGTDTQYF. V usage is TRBV2 and J usage is TRBJ2-3; D uncertain. The length of the CDR3 is 12 residues. V lost 3 bases and J 3 bases, leaving 4 bases between the germline ends. Germline assignment: CDR1 SNHLY and CDR2 FYNNEI.

This clone was seen once. The chain employs TRBV7-9 and TRBJ2-1; possibly TRBD2 for D (5 bases). The CDR3 loop spans 12 amino acids. The V gene's germline CDR1 is SEHNR and CDR2 FQNEAQ (reference sequence). Trimming left V 4 bases short and J 9 bases short, with 10 bases between. CDR3 nucleotides: TGTGCCAGCAGCTCACTAGTCAGTGAGCAGTTCTTC. Translation gives CASSSLVSEQFF.

This sequence joins TRBV10-3 and TRBJ1-2; D is unclear. The CDR3 has 12 amino acids. V was shortened by 7 bases and J by 8 bases, with 14 bases between the two germline ends. Germline V gives CDR1 ENHRY, CDR2 SYGVKD. The CDR3 reads CAITQSRVGYTF. The CDR3 coding sequence is TGTGCCATCACCCAGTCCCGGGTCGGCTACACCTTC.

The chain has TRBV10-3 and TRBJ2-1; TRBD2 matches at 10 bases. J lost 7 bases, V lost 6 bases, and 12 bases had no gene match. Germline V gene sequence: CDR1 ENHRY, CDR2 SYGVKD. The CDR3 length is 16 residues. CDR3 nucleotide sequence: TGTGCCATCAGCGGAGAGCGGGAGGGCCGAGGGAATGAGCAGTTCTTC. This translates into CAISGEREGRGNEQFF.

The chain couples TRBV7-8 to TRBJ2-2; D is possibly TRBD2 (6 bases). Trimming pared 5 bases from V and 2 bases from J, leaving 21 bases between. The CDR3 spans 18 residues. The germline gives CDR1 SGHVS, CDR2 FQNEAQ. CDR3 sequence (DNA): TGTGCCAGCAGCCGCCCTGGGGTGTGGGGGGATAACACCGGGGAGCTGTTTTTT. Its protein product is CASSRPGVWGDNTGELFF. The whole variable domain, filled in from reference TRBV7-8 and TRBJ2-2, reads GAGVSQSPRYKVAKRGQDVALRCDPISGHVSLFWYQQALGQGPEFLTYFQNEAQLDKSGLPSDRFFAERPEGSVSTLKIQRTQQEDSAVYLCASSRPGVWGDNTGELFFGEGSRLTVL.

The chain links TRBV27 to TRBJ2-3, with unresolved D. Trimming cost V 3 bases and J 8 bases, with 9 bases left between them. The CDR3 has 12 amino acids. Germline V CDR1 and CDR2: MNHEY, SMNVEV (reference sequence). CDR3 coding DNA: TGTGCCAGCAGTTTCCCCCTTGGTACGCAGTATTTT. Residues: CASSFPLGTQYF.

This clone was observed once. This chain uses TRBV19 with TRBJ2-7; a weak D match, TRBD2 (6 bases). CDR3 length: 16 residues. Trimming pared 5 bases from V and 0 bases from J, leaving 17 bases between. In germline, CDR1 is LNHDA, CDR2 SQIVND (reference sequence). CDR3 protein: CASSGHLATSSYEQYF. The CDR3 DNA follows: TGTGCCAGTAGTGGTCATCTAGCGACTAGCTCCTACGAGCAGTACTTC.

V is TRBV7-8 and J is TRBJ2-1; 10 bases align to TRBD2. This CDR3 region has 15 residues. V trimming: 5 bases; J trimming: 8 bases; junction bases outside the gene matches: 9. In germline, CDR1 is SGHVS, CDR2 FQNEAQ. Written as DNA, the CDR3 is TGTGCCAGCAGCCGGGGGCTAGCGGGAGAGTATGAGCAGTTCTTC. This translates into CASSRGLAGEYEQFF.

The V gene is TRBV7-2, the J gene TRBJ2-3, with D perhaps matching TRBD1 (6 bases). In germline, CDR1 is SGHTA, CDR2 FQGNSA. The CDR3 consists of 13 residues. Trimming cost V 5 bases and J 4 bases, with 10 bases left between them. The CDR3, as DNA: TGTGCCAGCAGCACCCAGGGGTCAGATACGCAGTATTTT. Its translation is CASSTQGSDTQYF.

V gene TRBV4-1 combines with J gene TRBJ2-1, with 8 positions matching TRBD2. With V trimmed by 1 base and J by 4 bases, 9 bases remained unmatched. Germline V CDR1 and CDR2: MGHRA, YSYEKL. The CDR3 is made up of 17 amino acids. CDR3: CASSQGGLVSSYNEQFF. The CDR3 coding sequence is TGCGCCAGCAGCCAAGGGGGACTAGTCTCATCTTACAATGAGCAGTTCTTC.

This sequence joins TRBV6-1 and TRBJ1-1; tentatively, D is TRBD1 (5 bases). Trimming removed 6 bases from V and 1 base from J, with 12 bases in between. Germline CDR1 is MNHNS and CDR2 is SASEGT. The CDR3 consists of 14 residues. CDR3 sequence (DNA): TGTGCCAGCAGCCCCGGGACGCAGAACACTGAAGCTTTCTTT. Amino acids: CASSPGTQNTEAFF.

This clone is a singleton in its sample. In DNA, the CDR3 is TGCGCCAGCAGCTTCGACAGGGCGTCCTACAATGAGCAGTTCTTC. Protein sequence: CASSFDRASYNEQFF. This chain uses TRBV5-1 with TRBJ2-1; TRBD1 aligns across 7 bases. This CDR3 has 15 residues. Germline V CDR1 and CDR2: SGHRS, YFSETQ. V shed 2 bases, J shed 1 base, and the junction held 3 bases outside the gene matches.

Comments on this clone: The sample carries other DNA sequences with the same CDR3. The rearrangement uses TRBV11-2 and TRBJ2-2; D gene ambiguous. Trimming removed 1 base at V and 7 bases at J, with 4 bases between. The CDR3 is 12 residues long. The germline CDR1 and CDR2 sequences are SGHAT and FQNNGV. The CDR3 DNA is TGTGCCAGCAGCTTAGGTGTCGGGGAGCTGTTTTTT. This encodes CASSLGVGELFF.